This record covers a single TCR beta chain. This sample is drawn from a study of shared clonotypes between healthy human individuals. Study at large: The cohort had a couple of women and three men, ages 18 to 49.

Profiled with immunoSEQ multiplex PCR; TCRdb holds only in-frame clones, not every one. Of around 480,000 clones in the sample, roughly 79% are singletons; the top ten hold approximately 12%. From germline, CDR1 is SNHLY and CDR2 FYNNEI. Trimming took off 3 bases at V and 2 bases at J, with 11 bases between the two ends. The CDR3 totals 15 residues. This chain connects TRBV2 to TRBJ1-5; D not certain. The specimen sequenced was PBMCs. This clonotype was sampled from a middle-aged woman in good health. Some clones in this sample may be carry-over from other donors' samples. CDR3 nucleotide sequence: TGTGCCAGCAGTGAGGGGAGTAGGGGCAATCAGCCCCAGCATTTT. It is translated as CASSEGSRGNQPQHF.